The clone carrying this T cell receptor beta chain was counted at least ten times. This record comes from a study of shared clonotypes between healthy human individuals. The CDR3 has 16 amino acids. The germline V gene encodes CDR1 KGHSH and CDR2 LQKENI. The V and J ends lost 4 bases and 8 bases, in that order; junction bases with no gene match: 10. Method: immunoSEQ multiplex PCR; TCRdb's copy keeps in-frame clones and lacks some. The repertoire holds approximately 470,000 clones, approximately 84% seen once, with about 12% in the top ten. The receptor comes from a middle-aged woman in good health. Some clones in this sample may be carry-over from other donors' samples. Sequencing was done on a sample of PBMCs. The chain couples TRBV18 to TRBJ1-4; TRBD1 matches 10 bases. Here the CDR3 reads CASSLTPGQGHEKLFF. The CDR3 DNA reads TGTGCCAGCTCACTTACGCCGGGACAGGGGCACGAAAAACTGTTTTTT. The full variable domain, completed using reference TRBV18 and TRBJ1-4, is NAGVMQNPRHLVRRRGQEARLRCSPMKGHSHVYWYRQLPEEGLKFMVYLQKENIIDESGMPKERFSAEFPKEGPSILRIQQVVRGDSAAYFCASSLTPGQGHEKLFFGSGTQLSVL.